This T cell receptor beta chain emerged from a study of Ad26.COV2.S vaccination and SARS-CoV-2 variants. This CDR3 has 13 amino acids. Trimming took 3 bases from V and 0 from J, leaving 5 bases between them. Germline V gives CDR1 SGDLS, CDR2 YYNGEE. The treatment denotes: around 19 received Ad26.COV2.S at low or high dose, single or two shots; about five received placebo; per-sample allocation not given. Sample collection was performed on day 63 after the first vaccine or placebo injection. Immunization relied on an Ad26 vector, which expressed Wuhan-strain SARS-CoV-2 spike. The assay was immunoSEQ multiplex PCR, and TCRdb's table has in-frame clones only and misses some. The sample comprises some 320,000 clones, about 82% of which are singletons, and approximately 2.1% rests with the top ten.

The chain has TRBV9 and TRBJ2-3; perhaps TRBD2 as D (5 bases). This receptor was obtained from a person aged 18-65 years who received the Ad26.COV2.S COVID-19 vaccine or a placebo. The material was peripheral blood, obtained in a trial of Ad26.COV2.S vaccine versus placebo. In nucleotides, the CDR3 is TGTGCCAGCAGCGCGGGGAGCACAGATACGCAGTATTTT. Translation gives CASSAGSTDTQYF. The entire variable domain, with the rest obtained from reference TRBV9 and TRBJ2-3, is as follows: DSGVTQTPKHLITATGQRVTLRCSPRSGDLSVYWYQQSLDQGLQFLIQYYNGEERAKGNILERFSAQQFPDLHSELNLSSLELGDSALYFCASSAGSTDTQYFGPGTRLTVL.